These 12 T cell receptor beta chains were all obtained from the same sample, sequenced in a study of response to subunit inactivated influenza vaccine. A single record per CDR3 protein comes from TCRdb applying MiXCR to the RT-PCR reads. The repertoire holds under 500,000 distinct CDR3 sequences, about a tenth seen once, with around 12% in the top ten. This specimen was PBMCs from blood, taken roughly 46 days after vaccination. These receptors originate from a middle-aged man who received an inactivated influenza vaccine.

This clonotype was recorded a few times. CDR3 bases: TGTGCCAGCAGCGGAAGGACAGTAGTCCAAGAGACCCAGTACTTC. Translation gives CASSGRTVVQETQYF. The chain couples TRBV5-5 to TRBJ2-5; weak D call: TRBD1 (6 bases). There are 15 residues in the CDR3. Germline lookup yields CDR1 SGHKS and CDR2 YYEKEE (reference sequence). Trimming cost V 4 bases and J 1 base, with 14 bases left between them. Variable domain in full (rest from reference TRBV5-5 and TRBJ2-5): DAGVTQSPTHLIKTRGQQVTLRCSPISGHKSVSWYQQVLGQGPQFIFQYYEKEERGRGNFPDRFSARQFPNYSSELNVNALLLGDSALYLCASSGRTVVQETQYFGPGTRLLVL.

This clonotype is a singleton in its sample. The chain has TRBV14 and TRBJ2-7; D tentatively fits TRBD1 or TRBD2 (5 bases each). V was pared by 3 bases and J by 6 bases, with 21 bases between. The germline V gene has CDR1 SGHDN and CDR2 FVKESK. The CDR3 consists of 16 residues. CDR3 sequence: CASSHDTRVLGTEQYF. CDR3 DNA: TGTGCCAGCAGCCATGACACGAGGGTTTTGGGGACCGAGCAGTACTTC.

The chain joins TRBV12-3 or TRBV12-4 to TRBJ2-1; 7 bases align to TRBD2. V lost 7 bases to trimming and J lost 7 bases; unmatched junction nucleotides: 4. The CDR3 is 12 residues long. The CDR3 spells CASNQLANEQFF. The CDR3 DNA is TGTGCCAGCAACCAACTAGCGAATGAGCAGTTCTTC.

The CDR3 coding sequence is TGTGCCAGCCGTACACGGAGGGGGTACAATGAGCAGTTCTTC. Translating gives CASRTRRGYNEQFF. The chain is built from TRBV27 and TRBJ2-1; D assignment may be TRBD1 or TRBD2 (6 bases each). The CDR3 has 14 amino acids. Looked up from germline, CDR1 is MNHEY and CDR2 is SMNVEV (reference sequence). The V end lost 8 bases, the J end lost 4 bases, and 15 bases lay between the germline ends.

This clonotype has a count of ten or more. This chain uses TRBV28 with TRBJ2-7, with D perhaps TRBD2 (5 bases). The germline V and J ends were trimmed by 5 bases and 4 bases, with 15 bases remaining between them. The CDR3 runs 14 residues. Germline V gene lookup returns CDR1 MDHEN and CDR2 SYDVKM. The CDR3 sequence: CASSNADRRYEQYF. CDR3 nucleotides: TGTGCCAGCAGTAATGCCGATCGGAGGTACGAGCAGTACTTC.

This clonotype has more than one count but fewer than ten. This sequence joins TRBV6-2 or TRBV6-3 and TRBJ2-5; D is possibly TRBD2 (6 bases). In germline, CDR1 is MNHEY, CDR2 SVGEGT. CDR3 length: 14 residues. The V gene lost 10 bases and the J gene lost 5 bases, with 20 bases spanning the gap. CDR3 region: CATIEEGRWETQYF. CDR3 nucleotide sequence: TGTGCCACAATCGAGGAGGGGCGATGGGAGACCCAGTACTTC.

The chain carries TRBV7-9 and TRBJ2-7; no clear D gene. CDR3 size: 11 residues. The V and J ends lost 4 bases and 5 bases respectively, with 6 bases between them. The germline gives CDR1 SEHNR, CDR2 FQNEAQ (reference sequence). CDR3: CASSSFNEQYF. As DNA, the CDR3 is TGTGCCAGCAGCTCATTCAACGAGCAGTACTTC.

The chain recombines TRBV10-3 with TRBJ2-2; possibly TRBD1 for D (5 bases). The CDR3 extends over 16 amino acids. V was cut by 6 bases and J by 4 bases, with 18 bases left in between. Per the germline V gene, CDR1 is ENHRY and CDR2 is SYGVKD. In nucleotides, the CDR3 is TGTGCCATCAGGAACCAGGGTGTAATCCCCACCGGGGAGCTGTTTTTT. It specifies CAIRNQGVIPTGELFF.

This clonotype was observed a few times. The rearrangement uses TRBV7-9 and TRBJ2-2, with D unresolved. V dropped 4 bases and J dropped 0 bases, with 6 bases sitting between them. The germline V gene has CDR1 SEHNR and CDR2 FQNEAQ (reference sequence). CDR3 size: 14 residues. The CDR3 spells CASSSKANTGELFF. As DNA, the CDR3 is TGTGCCAGCAGCTCCAAGGCGAACACCGGGGAGCTGTTTTTT. The variable domain in full, with the rest retrieved from reference TRBV7-9 and TRBJ2-2, is DTGVSQNPRHKITKRGQNVTFRCDPISEHNRLYWYRQTLGQGPEFLTYFQNEAQLEKSRLLSDRFSAERPKGSFSTLEIQRTEQGDSAMYLCASSSKANTGELFFGEGSRLTVL.

The chain has TRBV20-1 and TRBJ2-7, with 11 bases fitting TRBD1. CDR1 and CDR2 (germline): DFQATT, SNEGSKA (reference sequence). With V trimmed by 6 bases and J by 5 bases, 9 bases remained unmatched. The CDR3 spans 14 residues. The CDR3 reads CSARRTGGTNEQYF. Written as DNA, the CDR3 is TGCAGTGCCAGGAGGACAGGGGGCACCAACGAGCAGTACTTC.

This clonotype has more than one count but fewer than ten. Written as DNA, the CDR3 is TGTGCCTGGAGTGTACGACGCACTGAAGCTTTCTTT. It specifies CAWSVRRTEAFF. The chain joins TRBV30 to TRBJ1-1; D is uncertain. Germline CDR1 GTSNPN, CDR2 SVGIG (reference sequence). The CDR3 has 12 residues. Between the trimmed V and J ends, which lost 0 bases and 4 bases, there was a span of 6 bases.

This chain joins TRBV28 and TRBJ2-7; unclear D gene. Germline V gives CDR1 MDHEN, CDR2 SYDVKM. The germline V and J ends were trimmed by 6 bases and 6 bases, with 15 bases remaining between them. The length of the CDR3 is 13 residues. The CDR3 DNA is TGTGCCAGCAGCAGCAGTGCGGTGGGCGAGCAGTACTTC. It yields the protein CASSSSAVGEQYF. The full variable domain, in which reference TRBV28 and TRBJ2-7 provide the parts outside the CDR3, is DVKVTQSSRYLVKRTGEKVFLECVQDMDHENMFWYRQDPGLGLRLIYFSYDVKMKEKGDIPEGYSVSREKKERFSLILESASTNQTSMYLCASSSSAVGEQYFGPGTRLTVT.